The sequence of this TCR beta chain was determined in a study of blood T cell repertoires in COVID-19 (dated by TCRdb to 2020 to 2022). Turning to the overall study: The collaborator samples originated in the United States, Italy and Spain and spanned the acute and convalescent phases of COVID-19. The prospective study material was composed of cDNA or gDNA derived from T cells, B-cell-depleted T cells, or PBMCs. A freely available public database, intended as a resource for researchers studying the immune response to SARS-CoV-2, is where the repertoires were released. A de-identified subject ID, COVID-19 status, age in years and sex were almost always included in the sample metadata. Subjects who had been exposed to COVID-19, were actively infected with it, or had recovered from it provided the deeply sampled blood TCRbeta repertoires that made up the dataset. Where available, HLA class I and class II types were taken from metadata supplied by the sample provider and were not determined by assay-based typing. Samples came from the ongoing ImmuneRACE study (first 160 participants) plus 1,254 subjects from 6 global collaborators. Study-wide findings and limitations: The quantity of clinical and demographic metadata differed by source and by participant and was supplied without curation.

Participants in the prospective study were aged about 18 to 90 years, lived in 20 to 30 United States geographic areas, and enrolled through a virtual design. In the prospective study, participants were assigned to cohorts based on the clinical history participants reported in a screening survey and a study questionnaire. In the prospective study, mobile phlebotomists collected whole blood, serum and a nasopharyngeal or oropharyngeal swab from each participant. Participants in the prospective study had the option to provide additional blood draws and questionnaires over a roughly 2-month period. Before DNA extraction, blood samples from the prospective study were shipped at room temperature or frozen. V is shortened by 6 bases, J by 1 base, and the region joining them spans 19 bases. CDR1 is given as SNHLY and CDR2 as FYNNEI, both from the germline V gene. The CDR3 numbers 17 residues from cysteine through phenylalanine. The retained sequence is limited to the CDR3, 51 bases, with the frame set at the first base.

The immunoSEQ Assay, a bias-controlled multiplex PCR, was used to amplify TCRbeta CDR3 regions from genomic DNA. Processing in the source paper ran as follows. The number of nucleated cells in each sample was estimated from the amplification of reference gene primers within the assay. Sequence reads were collapsed and filtered to measure the absolute abundance of every unique TCRbeta CDR3 rearrangement. For each sample, productive Simpson clonality was calculated by taking the square root of Simpson's diversity index across productive rearrangements. TCRdb obtained this table from immuneACCESS and retained in-frame rearrangements with V and J assigned. These tables miss some clones; where compared with another copy, unresolved V genes account for less than half of the shortfall, and the remainder is unexplained. V, J and clone size are those of that table, while D and trimming were read from the DNA. Present in this sample are about 210,000 clones, 81% of which were seen just once. Approximately 9% of the sample is in the top ten clones.

Comment on this clone: Its antigen remains unidentified. Per-base quality was not reported, and no clone a single base away is much larger than it.

The clonotype comes from a woman aged 45-59 years with acute COVID-19. The sequence links TRBV2 to TRBJ1-3; TRBD1 is perhaps the D gene, given 5 matching bases. The source material was PBMCs or T cells enriched from blood (not recorded which). The CDR3: CASRLHDSTGSGNTIYF. The DNA is as follows: TGTGCCAGCAGATTACACGATTCCACAGGATCTGGAAACACCATATATTTT.